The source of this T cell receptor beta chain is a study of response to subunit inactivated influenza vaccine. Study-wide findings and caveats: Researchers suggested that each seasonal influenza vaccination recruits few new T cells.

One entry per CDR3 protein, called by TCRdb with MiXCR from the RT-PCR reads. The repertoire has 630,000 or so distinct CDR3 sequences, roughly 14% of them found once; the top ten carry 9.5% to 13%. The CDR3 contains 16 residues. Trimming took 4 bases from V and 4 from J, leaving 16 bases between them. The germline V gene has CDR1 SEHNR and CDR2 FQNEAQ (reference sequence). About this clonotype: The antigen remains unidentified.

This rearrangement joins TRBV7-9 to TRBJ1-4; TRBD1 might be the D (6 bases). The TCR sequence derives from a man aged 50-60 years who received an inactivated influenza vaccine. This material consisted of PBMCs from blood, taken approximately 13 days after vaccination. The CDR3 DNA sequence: TGTGCCAGCAGCTCGCCCTCGAGGGGGATTAATGAAAAACTGTTTTTT. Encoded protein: CASSSPSRGINEKLFF. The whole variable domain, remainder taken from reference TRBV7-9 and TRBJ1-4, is DTGVSQNPRHKITKRGQNVTFRCDPISEHNRLYWYRQTLGQGPEFLTYFQNEAQLEKSRLLSDRFSAERPKGSFSTLEIQRTEQGDSAMYLCASSSPSRGINEKLFFGSGTQLSVL.